This T cell receptor (beta chain) was sequenced for a study of T cells in Graves' hyperthyroidism and ophthalmopathy. Whole-study findings and limits: Clonotypes that were expanded in thyroid above 0.001 mostly appeared in blood too.

V was clipped by 1 base and J by 8 bases; unmatched bases: 10. CDR3 length equals 16 residues. This clonotype was counted ten times or more. Its antigen is as yet unknown. Researchers took RNA transcripts and amplified the TCR beta CDR3 regions from them. An initial round of RT-PCR targeting the TCR CDR3 relied on the HTBI primer set. MiXCR, applied by TCRdb to the multiplex PCR reads, yields one record per CDR3 protein. The table has approximately 58,000 distinct CDR3 sequences, 49% seen once. The chain joins TRBV12-3 or TRBV12-4 to TRBJ2-1, with 8 bases identical to TRBD1. Sequencing was carried out using blood. The sequence derives from a woman aged 25 to 45 with Graves' ophthalmopathy. CDR3 bases: TGTGCCAGCAGTTTAGATCGGACAGGGCATTCGGATGAGCAGTTCTTC. Translation gives CASSLDRTGHSDEQFF.